This is a list of T cell receptor beta chains from one sample in a study of T cell changes during pregnancy in multiple sclerosis. Clones were sequenced by immunoSEQ multiplex PCR, and TCRdb holds only the in-frame ones, with some missing. The repertoire has 40,000 to 55,000 clones, approximately 92% of them found once; the top ten carry roughly 0.81%. Sample: CD4+ T cells from peripheral blood mononuclear cells, taken in the third trimester of pregnancy. The receptor set was obtained from a female donor with multiple sclerosis, enrolled in a pregnancy study. Both conserved end residues are part of each CDR3. Fields, in order: clone size, V gene, D gene, J gene, CDR3 protein, CDR3 DNA. A D gene is named only where the DNA matches it firmly. Rows may omit the clone size; those that give it use once, few, many or a size class.

>few|TRBV29-1|.|TRBJ1-1
CSVSSGTEAFF
TGCAGCGTAAGTAGCGGCACTGAAGCTTTCTTT
>.|TRBV28|.|TRBJ1-2
CASSLGTMPYGYTF
TGTGCCAGCAGTTTAGGGACAATGCCCTATGGCTACACCTTC
>once|TRBV5-6|.|TRBJ1-1
CASSSYRVWTEAFF
TGTGCCAGCAGCTCTTACAGGGTATGGACTGAAGCTTTCTTT
>.|TRBV7-9|.|TRBJ1-5
CASSLDGVQPQHF
TGTGCCAGCAGCTTAGACGGGGTTCAGCCCCAGCATTTT
>.|TRBV7-9|.|TRBJ1-1
CASSPVDRYNTEAFF
TGTGCCAGCAGCCCGGTAGACAGATACAACACTGAAGCTTTCTTT
>.|TRBV19|TRBD1|TRBJ2-5
CASSSTDRVGETQYF
TGTGCCAGTAGTTCAACGGACAGGGTGGGAGAGACCCAGTACTTC
>.|TRBV4-2|TRBD1|TRBJ1-2
CASSQDIIEGARGYGYTF
TGTGCCAGCAGCCAAGATATAATAGAGGGGGCGCGGGGCTATGGCTACACCTTC
>few|TRBV7-7|TRBD2|TRBJ2-1
CASSLESGGPYEQFF
TGTGCTAGCAGCTTAGAAAGCGGGGGGCCGTATGAGCAGTTCTTC
>.|TRBV5-6|TRBD2|TRBJ2-7
CASSSKTSGGISQYF
TGTGCCAGCAGCTCGAAGACTAGCGGGGGTATATCGCAGTACTTC
>.|TRBV7-7|.|TRBJ2-2
CASSTGGSGELFF
TGTGCCAGCAGCACCGGTGGGAGCGGGGAGCTGTTTTTT
>.|TRBV9|.|TRBJ2-7
CASSRTFSYEQYF
TGTGCCAGCAGCCGGACTTTCTCCTACGAGCAGTACTTC
>.|TRBV5-1|TRBD1|TRBJ1-2
CASSPIPGQNNYGYTF
TGCGCCAGCAGCCCTATCCCGGGACAGAATAACTATGGCTACACCTTC
>.|TRBV11-2|.|TRBJ2-7
CASSLRTMGATYEQYF
TGTGCCAGCAGCTTACGAACGATGGGCGCAACCTACGAGCAGTACTTC
>.|TRBV7-2|.|TRBJ2-6
CASSLKSGSGANVLTF
TGTGCCAGCAGCTTAAAGTCGGGCTCTGGGGCCAACGTCCTGACTTTC
>.|TRBV18|.|TRBJ2-7
CASSPLPPRSSSREQYF
TGTGCCAGCTCACCACTCCCCCCCCGGAGCTCATCTCGGGAGCAGTACTTC
>.|TRBV21-1|.|TRBJ2-2
CASTEGGSYSGELFF
TGTGCCAGCACCGAAGGCGGGAGTTACTCCGGGGAGCTGTTTTTT
>.|TRBV7-2|.|TRBJ2-6
CASSSRASGANVLTF
TGTGCCAGCAGCTCTAGAGCCTCTGGGGCCAACGTCCTGACTTTC
>.|TRBV18|TRBD2|TRBJ2-1
CASSPRERGAYNEQFF
TGTGCCAGCTCACCTAGGGAGCGGGGGGCTTACAATGAGCAGTTCTTC
>few|TRBV7-2|.|TRBJ2-7
CASSRFVGSSYEQYF
TGTGCCAGCAGCCGGTTCGTGGGCAGCTCCTACGAGCAGTACTTC
>.|TRBV7-2|TRBD2|TRBJ2-3
CASSRLSGGTDTQYF
TGTGCCAGCAGCCGCCTAAGCGGGGGGACAGATACGCAGTATTTT
>once|TRBV9|.|TRBJ2-2
CASSVVNGQGELFF
TGTGCCAGCAGCGTAGTTAATGGTCAGGGGGAGCTGTTTTTT
>.|TRBV4-3|.|TRBJ1-1
CASSQGGSAEAFF
TGCGCCAGCAGCCAAGGTGGTAGTGCTGAAGCTTTCTTT
>.|TRBV7-2|.|TRBJ2-5
CASSLAGLGQETQYF
TGTGCCAGCAGCTTAGCGGGACTGGGACAAGAGACCCAGTACTTC
>.|TRBV18|.|TRBJ1-2
CASSSSAGANYGYTF
TGTGCCAGCTCATCGAGTGCGGGGGCTAACTATGGCTACACCTTC
>once|TRBV4-3|TRBD2|TRBJ2-5
CASSQDLTSGAGETQYF
TGCGCCAGCAGCCAAGATCTGACTAGCGGGGCGGGAGAGACCCAGTACTTC
>once|TRBV19|.|TRBJ2-7
CASKTTASSYEQYF
TGTGCCAGTAAAACGACTGCCTCTTCCTACGAGCAGTACTTC
>.|TRBV6-1|TRBD1|TRBJ2-7
CASSVDRATYEQYF
TGTGCCAGCAGTGTGGACAGGGCGACCTACGAGCAGTACTTC
>.|TRBV19|.|TRBJ2-7
CASSPQMARSYEQYF
TGTGCCAGTAGTCCACAAATGGCCCGCTCCTACGAGCAGTACTTC
>.|TRBV6-5|TRBD1|TRBJ1-1
CASSQQGKNTEAFF
TGTGCCAGCAGTCAACAGGGGAAGAACACTGAAGCTTTCTTT
>.|TRBV30|.|TRBJ1-2
CAWRDRDGYTF
TGTGCCTGGAGAGACAGAGATGGCTACACCTTC
>.|TRBV11-3|.|TRBJ1-1
CASSLMRNTEAFF
TGTGCCAGCAGCTTAATGAGGAACACTGAAGCTTTCTTT
>.|TRBV25-1|.|TRBJ1-2
CASSAGGTFYGYTF
TGTGCCAGCAGTGCGGGGGGTACGTTCTATGGCTACACCTTC
>.|TRBV6-6|.|TRBJ2-6
CASSRGTGANVLTF
TGTGCCAGCAGTAGAGGGACTGGGGCCAACGTCCTGACTTTC
>.|TRBV7-3|TRBD2|TRBJ2-1
CASSPTGAGGYNEQFF
TGTGCCAGCAGCCCCACAGGAGCGGGAGGTTACAATGAGCAGTTCTTC
>.|TRBV19|.|TRBJ1-2
CASSMWGLYGYTF
TGTGCCAGTAGTATGTGGGGCCTCTATGGCTACACCTTC
>once|TRBV6-6|.|TRBJ1-5
CASSPDRNPSNQPQHF
TGTGCCAGCAGCCCAGACAGAAACCCCAGCAATCAGCCCCAGCATTTT
>.|TRBV20-1|.|TRBJ2-7
CSATGYEQYF
TGCAGTGCTACAGGGTACGAGCAGTACTTC
>.|TRBV6-5|.|TRBJ2-1
CASLQTGSSYNEQFF
TGTGCCAGCCTACAGACGGGGAGCTCCTACAATGAGCAGTTCTTC
>.|TRBV2|TRBD2|TRBJ2-5
CASSRPSGGAETQYF
TGTGCCAGCAGTAGACCTAGCGGGGGGGCTGAGACCCAGTACTTC
>.|TRBV7-2|.|TRBJ2-1
CASSFRGNEQFF
TGTGCCAGCAGCTTTCGGGGCAATGAGCAGTTCTTC
>.|TRBV7-9|.|TRBJ1-2
CASSIDGGSGYTF
TGTGCCAGCAGCATAGACGGTGGGAGCGGCTACACCTTC
>.|TRBV19|.|TRBJ1-2
CASNPGRGAYYGYTF
TGTGCCAGTAATCCTGGGAGGGGCGCTTACTATGGCTACACCTTC
>.|TRBV7-2|TRBD1|TRBJ1-5
CASSLTRGRINQPQHF
TGTGCCAGCAGCTTAACCAGGGGGAGAATCAATCAGCCCCAGCATTTT
>.|TRBV5-4|TRBD2|TRBJ2-4
CASSSQGGQNIQYF
TGTGCCAGCAGCTCCCAGGGAGGGCAAAACATTCAGTACTTC
>.|TRBV9|.|TRBJ1-3
CASSVGGPAVSGNTIYF
TGTGCCAGCAGCGTAGGAGGCCCGGCCGTCTCTGGAAACACCATATATTTT
>.|TRBV5-1|TRBD1|TRBJ1-1
CASRIDRDDTEAFF
TGCGCCAGCAGAATAGACAGGGACGACACTGAAGCTTTCTTT